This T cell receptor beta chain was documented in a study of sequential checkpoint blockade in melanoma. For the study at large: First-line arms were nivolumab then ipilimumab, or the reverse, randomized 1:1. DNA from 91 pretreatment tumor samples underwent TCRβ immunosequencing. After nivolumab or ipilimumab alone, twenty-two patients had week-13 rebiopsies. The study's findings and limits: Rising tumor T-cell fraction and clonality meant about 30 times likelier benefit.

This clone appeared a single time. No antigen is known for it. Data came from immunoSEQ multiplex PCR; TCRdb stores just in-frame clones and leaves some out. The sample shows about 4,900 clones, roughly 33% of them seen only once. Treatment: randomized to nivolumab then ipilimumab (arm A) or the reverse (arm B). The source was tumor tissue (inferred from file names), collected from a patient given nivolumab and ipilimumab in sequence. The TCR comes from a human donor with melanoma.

The CDR3 nucleotides are TGCGCCAGCAGCTTAAGGGCGGGAGGGGTAGATGATACGCAGTATTTT. Translated, it gives CASSLRAGGVDDTQYF. The chain uses TRBV5-1 and TRBJ2-3, with TRBD2 identical over 9 bases. This CDR3 has 16 amino acids. Germline V gives CDR1 SGHRS, CDR2 YFSETQ. Unmatched junction bases numbered 10, after V lost 2 bases and J lost 6 bases.